This record concerns one T cell receptor beta chain sequence. One heparinised blood draw, averaging roughly 120 mL, came from each donor. As every portion of the isolated RNA was reverse transcribed, the sequencing read expressed TCRB transcripts. Repertoires were generated with immunoSEQ multiplex PCR, while TCRdb's copy carries only in-frame clones and drops some. This table holds about 320,000 clones, 12% to 15% found once. V lost 1 base to trimming and J lost 7 bases, with 10 bases between them. Germline loops: CDR1 SGHTA, CDR2 FQGNSA. The length of the CDR3 is 13 residues. The data derive from a study of beta chain features in type 1 diabetes.

The sequenced sample consisted of central memory CD4+ T cells from blood. The V gene is TRBV7-2, the J gene TRBJ1-2; D remains ambiguous. The TCR was taken from a man aged 30 to 45 in good health. CDR3 amino acids: CASSLEPGSGYTF. In DNA, the CDR3 is TGTGCCAGCAGCTTAGAGCCCGGGTCTGGCTACACCTTC.